What follows are 30 T cell receptor beta chains derived from one specimen sequenced in a study of spatial heterogeneity in lung cancer. One entry per CDR3 protein results from TCRdb running MiXCR on the 5' RACE reads. The data hold roughly 70,000 distinct CDR3 sequences, with approximately 8.9% observed a single time. Regarding time point: blood at routine non-recurrence follow-up after resection. The specimen was PBMCs, collected at follow-up. The receptors were sampled from a female donor with early-stage non-small cell lung cancer.

This clonotype was recorded a few times. The chain joins TRBV28 to TRBJ2-3; TRBD2 agrees at 8 bases. V was pared by 3 bases and J by 4 bases, with 3 bases of the junction left unmatched. The CDR3 is 14 amino acids. Germline CDR1 and CDR2: MDHEN and SYDVKM. The CDR3 bases are TGTGCCAGCAGTTTCCAAGCGGGAGCAGATACGCAGTATTTT. Protein: CASSFQAGADTQYF.

This clonotype was detected only a few times. The CDR3 DNA sequence: TGTGCCAGCAGCGTGGGGACTAGCGGACCAACCATTGAGTTCTTC. Protein: CASSVGTSGPTIEFF. The chain recombines TRBV9 with TRBJ2-1; 11 nucleotides agree with TRBD2. The germline V gene has CDR1 SGDLS and CDR2 YYNGEE. This CDR3 comprises 15 residues. The V gene end was trimmed by 2 bases and the J gene end by 14 bases; junction bases not matched to a gene: 12.

This clonotype occurred many times. CDR3 nucleotide sequence: TGTGCCAGCGAGCGGGATTACGAGCAGTACTTC. It yields the protein CASERDYEQYF. The V and J genes are TRBV6-5 and TRBJ2-7, with 7 bases identical to TRBD2. The length of the CDR3 is 11 residues. Germline trimming cut 8 bases from V and 4 bases from J; bases unmatched to any gene: 2. Germline assignment: CDR1 MNHEY and CDR2 SVGAGI.

This clonotype was counted ten times or more. The V gene is TRBV19, the J gene TRBJ2-7; perhaps TRBD2 as D (5 bases). The CDR3 spans 11 residues. The V gene lost 6 bases and the J gene lost 5 bases, with 8 bases spanning the gap. The V gene's germline CDR1 is LNHDA and CDR2 SQIVND (reference sequence). The chain's CDR3 is CASSHGNEQYF. The CDR3 DNA follows: TGTGCCAGTAGCCACGGGAACGAGCAGTACTTC.

The J gene is TRBJ2-3, the V gene TRBV20-1, with TRBD2 identical over 8 bases. The CDR3 is made up of 17 amino acids. Germline assignment: CDR1 DFQATT and CDR2 SNEGSKA (reference sequence). After removal of 0 bases from V and 1 base from J, the junction contained 9 bases not matched to a gene. DNA of the CDR3: TGCAGTGCTAGAGATCTCCGCGGAGCGGGGGGCACAGATACGCAGTATTTT. Its protein product is CSARDLRGAGGTDTQYF.

This clonotype qualifies as medium-sized (0.01 to 0.1%). This chain joins TRBV6-6 and TRBJ2-7; D is unresolved. Looked up from germline, CDR1 is MNHNY and CDR2 is SVGAGI (reference sequence). The CDR3 is 12 residues long. The ends were cut back, 6 bases at V and 0 bases at J, with 6 bases in the middle. The CDR3 coding sequence is TGTGCCAGCAGCCCGAGCTCCTACGAGCAGTACTTC. It yields the protein CASSPSSYEQYF.

The CDR3, as DNA: TGTGCCAGCAGCCCCCTCCCTGCGGTTAAAGAGACCCAGTACTTC. As protein: CASSPLPAVKETQYF. The chain has TRBV7-9 and TRBJ2-5; D is uncertain. The germline gives CDR1 SEHNR, CDR2 FQNEAQ (reference sequence). V was pared by 5 bases and J by 3 bases, with 16 bases between. The CDR3 loop spans 15 amino acids.

This clonotype was detected many times. This rearrangement joins TRBV7-2 to TRBJ2-7; D is unresolved. This CDR3 is built from 12 residues. CDR1 and CDR2 from the germline V gene are SGHTA and FQGNSA. V lost 4 bases to trimming and J lost 3 bases, with 7 bases between them. DNA of the CDR3: TGTGCCAGCAGCTCCCTTAGCTACGAGCAGTACTTC. The encoded protein is CASSSLSYEQYF.

This clonotype was observed a few times. The gene calls are TRBV29-1 and TRBJ1-2, with D possibly TRBD1 on 5 matching bases. The germline V gene encodes CDR1 SQVTM and CDR2 ANQGSEA. The CDR3 totals 12 residues. V lost 2 bases to trimming and J lost 5 bases, with 9 bases between them. CDR3 residues: CSVESGGYGYTF. The CDR3 DNA sequence: TGCAGCGTTGAATCGGGGGGTTATGGCTACACCTTC. Based on the CDR3 plus reference TRBV29-1 and TRBJ1-2, the full variable domain is SAVISQKPSRDICQRGTSLTIQCQVDSQVTMMFWYRQQPGQSLTLIATANQGSEATYESGFVIDKFPISRPNLTFSTLTVSNMSPEDSSIYLCSVESGGYGYTFGSGTRLTVV.

This clonotype came up many times. The chain joins TRBV6-1 to TRBJ2-2, with D tentatively TRBD1 (5 bases). The V gene lost 2 bases and the J gene lost 2 bases, with 6 bases spanning the gap. Germline CDR1 reads MNHNS; CDR2 reads SASEGT. The CDR3 contains 14 residues. The DNA of the CDR3 is TGTGCCAGCAGTGAACAGGGAAACACCGGGGAGCTGTTTTTT. It codes for CASSEQGNTGELFF.

Ten or more counts support this clonotype. The V call is TRBV12-3 or TRBV12-4, the J call TRBJ2-4; D is possibly TRBD1 or TRBD2 (6 bases each). The CDR3 spans 14 residues. Trimming pared 5 bases from V and 5 bases from J, leaving 13 bases between. This CDR3 reads CASSPGGGENIQYF. The CDR3 DNA reads TGTGCCAGCAGTCCCGGGGGCGGGGAAAACATTCAGTACTTC.

V is TRBV10-3 and J is TRBJ1-2; D call uncertain. CDR1 ENHRY and CDR2 SYGVKD come from the germline V gene. V shed 6 bases and J shed 4 bases, with 9 bases lying between them. The CDR3 is 12 amino acids. The CDR3, as DNA: TGTGCCATCAGGGAAACGGGCTATGGCTACACCTTC. Amino acid sequence: CAIRETGYGYTF.

Remarks on this clonotype: This may stem from a read error, because a much larger clone lies one nucleotide away. The gene calls are TRBV11-2 and TRBJ2-2; no clear D. CDR3 length equals 13 residues. Germline values: CDR1 SGHAT, CDR2 FQNNGV. Here the CDR3 reads CVSSPPIVGELFF. Here the CDR3 DNA reads TGTGTCAGCAGCCCCCCGATAGTCGGGGAGCTGTTTTTT.

A note on this clonotype: The junction departs from germline at one end; a sequencing error may be responsible. The rearrangement uses TRBV4-1 and TRBJ2-4; TRBD1 agrees at 9 bases. This CDR3 comprises 13 residues. The germline V gene has CDR1 MGHRA and CDR2 YSYEKL. The CDR3 coding sequence is TGCGCCAGCAGCCAAGAGTATCGGGACAGGGAGCGCTTC. It specifies CASSQEYRDRERF.

There are a few counts of this clonotype. Here the CDR3 reads CASSVAPRGQIGRETQYF. For the CDR3, the DNA is TGTGCCAGCAGCGTAGCCCCCCGGGGACAAATCGGGCGAGAGACCCAGTACTTC. The chain has TRBV9 and TRBJ2-5; TRBD1 is a possible D gene (6 bases). The CDR3 spans 18 residues. V dropped 0 bases and J dropped 4 bases, with 22 bases sitting between them. Germline V gene data show CDR1 as SGDLS and CDR2 as YYNGEE.

Ten or more counts support this clonotype. The genes are TRBV9 and TRBJ2-1, with TRBD2 identical over 14 bases. The CDR3 runs to 21 residues. Unmatched junction bases numbered 22, after V lost 5 bases and J lost 6 bases. The germline V gene has CDR1 SGDLS and CDR2 YYNGEE. This CDR3 reads CASSSNPKGTSGSPSANEQFF. The CDR3 DNA sequence: TGTGCCAGCAGTTCGAACCCAAAAGGGACTAGCGGGAGTCCGTCGGCCAATGAGCAGTTCTTC.

A few counts support this clonotype. V usage is TRBV2 and J usage is TRBJ1-4; D uncertain. CDR1 is SNHLY and CDR2 is FYNNEI in the germline V gene. V lost 7 bases and J lost 7, with 7 bases in between. The CDR3 extends over 11 amino acids. CDR3 region: CASTRFEKLFF. Here the CDR3 DNA reads TGTGCCAGCACTCGTTTTGAAAAACTGTTTTTT.

This clonotype was picked up many times. The rearrangement joins TRBV11-1 to TRBJ2-3; D remains ambiguous. Trimming pared 3 bases from V and 6 bases from J, leaving 10 bases between. Germline V gene lookup returns CDR1 SGHAT and CDR2 FQDESV (reference sequence). The CDR3 contains 13 residues. CDR3 loop: CASSFVVEDTQYF. CDR3 DNA: TGTGCCAGCAGCTTCGTTGTGGAGGATACGCAGTATTTT.

The chain recombines TRBV5-1 with TRBJ2-1; TRBD2 matches at 9 bases. This CDR3 comprises 17 residues. The V gene end was trimmed by 2 bases and the J gene end by 0 bases; junction bases not matched to a gene: 6. Germline lookup yields CDR1 SGHRS and CDR2 YFSETQ. CDR3 residues: CASSLGLAKPSYNEQFF. The CDR3, as DNA: TGCGCCAGCAGCTTAGGACTAGCGAAGCCCTCCTACAATGAGCAGTTCTTC.

The genes are TRBV7-9 and TRBJ2-7, with 7 positions matching TRBD1. The junction had 13 bases not matched to a gene; V was cut back by 5 bases and J by 6 bases. The CDR3 covers 15 residues. The germline V gene has CDR1 SEHNR and CDR2 FQNEAQ (reference sequence). DNA of the CDR3: TGTGCCAGCAGCCATAGGGACAGCTCAGGTTCCGAGCAGTACTTC. It translates to CASSHRDSSGSEQYF. The full variable domain, with the rest looked up from reference TRBV7-9 and TRBJ2-7, is DTGVSQNPRHKITKRGQNVTFRCDPISEHNRLYWYRQTLGQGPEFLTYFQNEAQLEKSRLLSDRFSAERPKGSFSTLEIQRTEQGDSAMYLCASSHRDSSGSEQYFGPGTRLTVT.

The chain is built from TRBV19 and TRBJ1-5; D gene uncertain. The V end was cut by 6 bases, the J end by 0 bases, with 6 bases between. The CDR3 loop spans 13 amino acids. CDR1 and CDR2 (germline): LNHDA, SQIVND (reference sequence). CDR3 residues: CASSMTSNQPQHF. The CDR3 region has the DNA TGTGCCAGTAGCATGACTAGCAATCAGCCCCAGCATTTT.

This clonotype occurred many times. V is TRBV20-1 and J is TRBJ2-7, with 7 bases aligning to TRBD2. J lost 5 bases, V lost 5 bases, and 12 bases had no gene match. The CDR3 extends over 14 amino acids. Per germline, CDR1 DFQATT and CDR2 SNEGSKA (reference sequence). The CDR3 here is CSALAGETLDEQYF. DNA for the CDR3: TGCAGTGCTTTAGCGGGTGAGACCTTAGACGAGCAGTACTTC.

This clonotype was counted ten times or more. The V and J genes are TRBV11-2 and TRBJ1-3; D is unclear. This CDR3 has 15 residues. Trimming pared 0 bases from V and 0 bases from J, leaving 6 bases between. Germline lookup yields CDR1 SGHAT and CDR2 FQNNGV. This chain's CDR3 is CASSLEAYSGNTIYF. CDR3 coding DNA: TGTGCCAGCAGCTTAGAAGCATACTCTGGAAACACCATATATTTT.

The sample holds many counts of this clonotype. The V call is TRBV7-2, the J call TRBJ1-2; 9 bases map to TRBD1. The V gene's germline CDR1 is SGHTA and CDR2 FQGNSA. V was pared by 7 bases and J by 0 bases, with 3 bases of the junction left unmatched. The CDR3 length is 14 residues. The CDR3 spells CASKGQGTNYGYTF. CDR3 sequence (DNA): TGTGCCAGCAAGGGACAGGGAACTAACTATGGCTACACCTTC. The full variable domain, rest sourced from reference TRBV7-2 and TRBJ1-2, is GAGVSQSPSNKVTEKGKDVELRCDPISGHTALYWYRQSLGQGLEFLIYFQGNSAPDKSGLPSDRFSAERTGGSVSTLTIQRTQQEDSAVYLCASKGQGTNYGYTFGSGTRLTVV.

Ten or more counts support this clonotype. The chain links TRBV20-1 to TRBJ2-1; 9 bases agree with TRBD2. The ends lost 7 bases at V and 0 bases at J; junction bases unmatched: 10. Looked up from germline, CDR1 is DFQATT and CDR2 is SNEGSKA (reference sequence). There are 16 residues in the CDR3. Written as DNA, the CDR3 is TGCAGTGGCCTGGGAGCGGGAGGACTCTCCTACAATGAGCAGTTCTTC. It specifies CSGLGAGGLSYNEQFF.

This clonotype was seen more than once but under ten times. The chain has TRBV7-3 and TRBJ2-3, with D maybe TRBD1 (5 bases). The CDR3 spans 14 residues. Per the germline V gene, CDR1 is SGHTA and CDR2 is FQGTGA. V lost 2 bases, J lost 2 bases, and 8 bases lay in between. In DNA form, the CDR3 reads TGTGCCAGCAGCTTAGGGGCCTCCACAGATACGCAGTATTTT. Its protein is CASSLGASTDTQYF.

In this sample, this clonotype turned up many times. The chain carries TRBV6-5 and TRBJ1-1, with D maybe TRBD1 (6 bases). The CDR3 is 12 residues long. Trimming stripped 5 bases from V and 11 bases from J, with 15 bases between. Germline CDR1 MNHEY, CDR2 SVGAGI. CDR3 nucleotides: TGTGCCAGCAGTAGAGAGGGGGGGGTGGCTTTCTTT. It yields the protein CASSREGGVAFF.

This chain joins TRBV20-1 and TRBJ1-2, with D maybe TRBD1 (5 bases). Trimming cost V 3 bases and J 8 bases, with 13 bases left between them. The germline V gene has CDR1 DFQATT and CDR2 SNEGSKA (reference sequence). This CDR3 has 12 residues. The CDR3 DNA sequence: TGCAGTGCTAGTTCCGGGGGAATGGGCTACACCTTC. Its translation is CSASSGGMGYTF.

The rearrangement links TRBV7-9 to TRBJ1-4, with D perhaps matching TRBD1 (5 bases). Trimming pared 4 bases from V and 0 bases from J, leaving 15 bases between. Germline assignment: CDR1 SEHNR and CDR2 FQNEAQ (reference sequence). CDR3 length: 17 amino acids. The CDR3 nucleotides read TGTGCCAGCAGCTCCGGTAACAGGCTTGCAACTAATGAAAAACTGTTTTTT. It yields the protein CASSSGNRLATNEKLFF.

This clonotype came up a few times. This chain joins TRBV3-1 and TRBJ2-5, with 9 bases aligning to TRBD2. Germline loops: CDR1 LGHDT, CDR2 YNNKEL (reference sequence). Trimming took 4 bases from V and 5 from J; bases not matched to a gene: 5. The CDR3 has 14 residues. The CDR3 sequence: CASSPGLAQETQYF. Here the CDR3 DNA reads TGTGCCAGCAGCCCGGGACTAGCTCAGGAGACCCAGTACTTC.